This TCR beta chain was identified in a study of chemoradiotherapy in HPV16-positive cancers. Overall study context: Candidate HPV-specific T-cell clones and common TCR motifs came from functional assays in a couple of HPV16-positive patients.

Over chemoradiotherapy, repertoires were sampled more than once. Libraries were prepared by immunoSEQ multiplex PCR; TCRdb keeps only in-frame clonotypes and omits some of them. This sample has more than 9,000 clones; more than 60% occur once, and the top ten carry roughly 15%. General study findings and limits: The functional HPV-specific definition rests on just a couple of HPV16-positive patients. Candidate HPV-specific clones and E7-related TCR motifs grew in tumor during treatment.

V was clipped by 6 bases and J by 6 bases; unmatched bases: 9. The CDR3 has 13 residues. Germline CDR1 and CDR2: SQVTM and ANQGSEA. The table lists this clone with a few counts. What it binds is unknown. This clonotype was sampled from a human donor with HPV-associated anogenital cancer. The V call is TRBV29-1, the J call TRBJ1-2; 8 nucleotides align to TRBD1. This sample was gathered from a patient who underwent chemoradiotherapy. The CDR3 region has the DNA TGCAGCGTCGCGAAACAGGGGGAGGATGGCTACACCTTC. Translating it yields CSVAKQGEDGYTF.